This T cell receptor beta chain was identified during a study of GPR56 and killer-like receptors on CD4 memory cells (dated by TCRdb to the late 2010s). Some background on the complete study: The study proposed that the stepwise gain of KLRB1, KLRG1, GPR56 and finally KLRF1 marks human CD4+ memory T-cell differentiation and cytokine production potential. The healthy blood donors were described in the study as age-matched to the liver disease patients, whose median age was approximately 69 years. What the study reported, not specific to this receptor: Rather than full repertoires, the diversity and similarity analyses used only the 100 most expanded clones in each population. Clonal frequency was low in the marker-negative population and rose progressively along the proposed pathway, while TCRbeta diversity fell correspondingly. The clones that dominated late populations 4 and 5 were also present in early populations 1 and 2, and the authors interpreted this finding as evidence for linear differentiation. Overlap of TCR repertoires was especially pronounced between late populations 4 and 5, and partly extended to population 3.

Sequencing was carried out with an Illumina HiSeq 2500. The recombined TCRbeta locus was amplified by a previously published PCR protocol to build sequencing libraries. Turning to the authors' computational methods: Any read whose average quality score fell below 30 was discarded, and IMSEQ was used to process the reads that remained. Each clonotype was defined by Vbeta gene, Jbeta gene and CDR3 amino acid sequence. To quantify how much the repertoires of different populations overlapped, the Morisita-Horn index was computed on the top 100 expanded clones. Renyi diversity profiles calculated on the top 100 expanded clones were used to evaluate clonal diversity. Reprocessed by TCRdb, the reads give a single entry per CDR3 protein sequence, without DNA. TCRdb, not the original authors, processed these V and J calls. The table for this sample records 2,500 to 3,500 distinct CDR3 sequences. 5.3% of the sample is taken by the ten largest.

In the germline V gene, CDR1 corresponds to SGHTA and CDR2 to FQGNSA. The CDR3 holds 12 amino acids from the cysteine to the phenylalanine. The entry carries no DNA sequence. By frequency, this clonotype is medium-sized (0.01 to 0.1%), with no count recorded. Its antigen is still unknown. Five KLR/GPR56-defined CD4+ populations were enriched by fluorescence-activated cell sorting before TCRbeta sequencing. To test a linear memory differentiation pathway, TCRbeta repertoires were sequenced from five CD4+ T-cell subsets defined by expression of KLRB1, KLRG1, GPR56 and KLRF1. TCR-sequenced cells came from peripheral blood of healthy control individuals, reported as five donors in the TCRbeta analysis figure. Heparinized peripheral blood was collected, and every sample was processed within one hour of retrieval. To isolate peripheral blood mononuclear cells, blood was diluted 1:2 in PBS and put through Biocoll density gradient centrifugation at room temperature. Before flow sorting, CD4+ T cells were magnetically enriched from freshly isolated PBMCs using anti-CD4 MicroBeads. A BD FACSAria II was used to sort CD4+ T cells enriched from PBMCs of healthy donors according to marker expression. Surface staining used anti-KLRB1 clone 191B8, anti-KLRF1 clone 4A4.D10 and anti-KLRG1 clone REA261 antibodies from Miltenyi Biotec.

This TCR came from a human donor in good health. Sequencing used memory CD4+ T cells from blood. The chain is made from TRBV7-2 and TRBJ1-3; lacking DNA, the TRBD1 call made by TCRdb goes unchecked. The CDR3 reads as follows: CASSSTANTIYF.